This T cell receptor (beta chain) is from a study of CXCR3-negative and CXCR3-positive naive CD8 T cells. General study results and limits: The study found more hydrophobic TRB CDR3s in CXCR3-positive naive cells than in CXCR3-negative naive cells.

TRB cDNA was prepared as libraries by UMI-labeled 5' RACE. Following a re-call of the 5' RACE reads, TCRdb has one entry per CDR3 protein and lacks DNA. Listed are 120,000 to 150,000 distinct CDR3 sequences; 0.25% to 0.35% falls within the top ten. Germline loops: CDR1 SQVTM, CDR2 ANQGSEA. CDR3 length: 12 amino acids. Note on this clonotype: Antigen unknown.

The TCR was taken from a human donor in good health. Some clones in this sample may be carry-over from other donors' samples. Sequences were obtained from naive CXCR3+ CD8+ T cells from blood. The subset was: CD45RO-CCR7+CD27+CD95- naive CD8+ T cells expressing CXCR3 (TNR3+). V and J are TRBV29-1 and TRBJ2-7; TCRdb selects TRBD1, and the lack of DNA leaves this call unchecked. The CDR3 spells CSVEFRAQEQYF.